This TCR beta chain was obtained from a study of blood T cell repertoires in COVID-19 (TCRdb year 2020). For the wider study: Samples from collaborators originated in the United States, Italy and Spain and spanned both the acute and convalescent phases of COVID-19. The material from the prospective study consisted of cDNA or gDNA derived from T cells, B-cell-depleted T cells, or PBMCs. Subjects who had been exposed to COVID-19, were actively infected with it, or had recovered from it provided the deeply sampled blood TCRbeta repertoires that made up the dataset. The repertoires were released in a freely available public database meant as a resource for research on the immune response to SARS-CoV-2. Samples were obtained from the ongoing ImmuneRACE study (first 160 participants) and from 1,254 subjects provided by 6 global collaborators. Sample metadata almost always included a de-identified subject ID, COVID-19 status, age in years and sex. Where available, HLA class I and class II types were obtained from metadata supplied by the sample provider rather than from assay-based typing.

TCRbeta CDR3 regions were amplified from genomic DNA by means of the immunoSEQ Assay, a bias-controlled multiplex PCR. Under the source paper's analysis protocol: Nucleated cell counts per sample were estimated from amplification of reference gene primers within the assay. To quantify the absolute abundance of each unique TCRbeta CDR3 rearrangement, sequence reads were collapsed and filtered. For each sample, productive Simpson clonality was calculated as the square root of Simpson's diversity index across productive rearrangements. TCRdb took over this immuneACCESS table, retaining in-frame rearrangements with V and J assigned. Such tables are incomplete; in checked studies, under half of the missing clones stem from an unresolved V gene, and the remainder is unexplained. The V and J calls and clone size were taken over from that table, and D and trimming were inferred from the DNA. Present in this sample are around 260,000 clones, over 75% of which were seen just once. 4.3% of the sample is held by the ten biggest clonotypes.

The CDR3, from cysteine to phenylalanine, totals 17 residues. Only CDR3 DNA remains: 51 bases, in frame from the first base. V lost 4 bases and J lost 3 bases, and the count of bases not matched to a germline gene is 13. From a lookup of the germline V gene (reference sequence), CDR1 and CDR2 are LGHDT and YNNKEL. Study-level results and caveats: How much clinical and demographic metadata was included differed by source and by participant, and the metadata was provided uncurated.

Enrolling through a virtual design, the prospective study's participants ranged in age from roughly 18 to 95 years and lived across some 23 United States geographic areas. To assign participants to cohorts, the prospective study relied on clinical history that participants themselves reported in a screening survey and a study questionnaire. ImmuneRACE Cohort 3 recovered participants were defined by two consecutive negative NP/OP PCR tests, healthcare professional clearance, or symptom resolution. In the prospective study, whole blood, serum and a nasopharyngeal or oropharyngeal swab were collected from each participant by mobile phlebotomists. Prospective study participants could optionally give additional blood draws and questionnaires over an approximately two-month period. Before DNA extraction, prospective study blood samples were shipped either frozen or at room temperature. Remarks on this clone: The antigen it binds to is not known. Per-base qualities were not stored, and no clone one base away is much larger.

Sequencing was done on a sample of PBMCs or T cells enriched from blood (not recorded which). This chain joins TRBV3-1 (or the pseudogene TRBV3-2) to TRBJ2-7, with 9 junctional bases fitting TRBD1. This sequence was found in a woman in her 30s who had recovered from COVID-19. The DNA is TGTGCCAGCAGCCCCTACCCTCACCCGGACAGGGGCTACGAGCAGTACTTC. It specifies CASSPYPHPDRGYEQYF.